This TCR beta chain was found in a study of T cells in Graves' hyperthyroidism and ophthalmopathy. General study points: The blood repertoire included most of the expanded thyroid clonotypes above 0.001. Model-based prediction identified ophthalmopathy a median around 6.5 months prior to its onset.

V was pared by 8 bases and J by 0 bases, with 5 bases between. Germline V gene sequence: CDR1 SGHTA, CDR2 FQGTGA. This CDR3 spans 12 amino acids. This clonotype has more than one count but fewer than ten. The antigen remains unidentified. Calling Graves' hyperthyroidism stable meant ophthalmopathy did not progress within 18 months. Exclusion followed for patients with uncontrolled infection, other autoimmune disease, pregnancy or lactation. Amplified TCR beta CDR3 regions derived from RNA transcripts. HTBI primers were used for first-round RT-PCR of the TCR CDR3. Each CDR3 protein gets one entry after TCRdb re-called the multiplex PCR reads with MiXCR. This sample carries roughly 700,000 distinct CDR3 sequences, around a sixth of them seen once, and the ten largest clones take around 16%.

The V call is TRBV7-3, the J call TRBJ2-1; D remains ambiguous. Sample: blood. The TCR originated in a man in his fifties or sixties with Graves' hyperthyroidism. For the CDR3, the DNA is TGTGCCAGCGGGTTCTCCTACAATGAGCAGTTCTTC. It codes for CASGFSYNEQFF.